These T cell receptor beta chains were read from a single sample in a study of graft-versus-host responses after intestinal transplantation. Data came from immunoSEQ multiplex PCR; TCRdb stores just in-frame clones and leaves some out. The profile shows roughly 110,000 clones, about 87% of them singletons. Antigen specificity for these receptors is unknown. The input for sequencing was unstimulated CD4+ T cells sorted from spleen or lymph node cells, taken before transplant. The receptors derive from a human donor who was the organ donor for an intestinal transplant. CDR3s include the opening cysteine and the closing phenylalanine or tryptophan. A D gene is named only where the DNA matches it firmly. Clone size, where shown, is once, few, many, or a class for clones that have expanded.

v_call: TRBV6-5; j_call: TRBJ1-2; d_call: -; clone_size: -; cdr3_nt: TGTGCCAGCAGTTACTCGGTTGGGGGGTACTATGGCTACACCTTC; cdr3_aa: CASSYSVGGYYGYTF
v_call: TRBV5-1; j_call: TRBJ2-3; d_call: -; clone_size: -; cdr3_nt: TGCGCCAGCAGCTTGGCTCAGGGCACAGATACGCAGTATTTT; cdr3_aa: CASSLAQGTDTQYF
v_call: TRBV10-2; j_call: TRBJ1-1; d_call: -; clone_size: -; cdr3_nt: TGCGCCAGCAACGGAGCAGAAAACATGAACACTGAAGCTTTCTTT; cdr3_aa: CASNGAENMNTEAFF
v_call: TRBV7-9; j_call: TRBJ1-2; d_call: -; clone_size: -; cdr3_nt: TGTGCCAGCAGAGAGGGGGAATATGGCTACACCTTC; cdr3_aa: CASREGEYGYTF
v_call: TRBV19; j_call: TRBJ1-4; d_call: -; clone_size: -; cdr3_nt: TGTGCCAGTAGTATAGATTACGGGGGGCCCGGGGGAAAACTGTTTTTT; cdr3_aa: CASSIDYGGPGGKLFF
v_call: TRBV7-2; j_call: TRBJ2-7; d_call: TRBD2; clone_size: -; cdr3_nt: TGCGCCAGCAGCTCTAGCGGGAGGGCCATTTACGAGCAGTACTTC; cdr3_aa: CASSSSGRAIYEQYF
v_call: TRBV6-1; j_call: TRBJ1-2; d_call: TRBD1; clone_size: -; cdr3_nt: TGTGCCAGCAAGGGACAGGCAGACTATGGCTACACCTTC; cdr3_aa: CASKGQADYGYTF
v_call: TRBV29-1; j_call: TRBJ2-7; d_call: -; clone_size: few; cdr3_nt: TGCAGCGTTGGGACTCAGAGCTACGAGCAGTACTTC; cdr3_aa: CSVGTQSYEQYF
v_call: TRBV6-1; j_call: TRBJ1-6; d_call: TRBD1; clone_size: -; cdr3_nt: TGTGCCAGCAGTGTTCCGGGACAGTATTCACCCCTCCACTTT; cdr3_aa: CASSVPGQYSPLHF
v_call: TRBV11-2; j_call: TRBJ2-1; d_call: -; clone_size: -; cdr3_nt: TGTGCCAGCAGCTTAGAGGCCGCTGAGCAGTTCTTC; cdr3_aa: CASSLEAAEQFF
v_call: TRBV1; j_call: TRBJ2-5; d_call: -; clone_size: once; cdr3_nt: TGCACCAGCAACAGCGGGGGGCCGACAAAAATCACTCAAGAGACCCAGTACTTC; cdr3_aa: CTSNSGGPTKITQETQYF
v_call: TRBV5-6; j_call: TRBJ1-6; d_call: -; clone_size: once; cdr3_nt: TGTGCCAGCAGCCTGGCCTCGGCTCGGGGCCTCCACTTT; cdr3_aa: CASSLASARGLHF
v_call: TRBV14; j_call: TRBJ1-1; d_call: -; clone_size: -; cdr3_nt: TGTGCCAGCAGCCAAGATAGGTTTGAAGCTTTCTTT; cdr3_aa: CASSQDRFEAFF
v_call: TRBV6-6; j_call: TRBJ2-3; d_call: TRBD1; clone_size: -; cdr3_nt: TGTGCCAGCAGTAAGGGACAGCATTCCTCAGATACGCAGTATTTT; cdr3_aa: CASSKGQHSSDTQYF
v_call: TRBV6-4; j_call: TRBJ1-2; d_call: -; clone_size: -; cdr3_nt: TGTGCCAGCAGCAGGGCTCCTAACTATGGCTACACCTTC; cdr3_aa: CASSRAPNYGYTF
v_call: TRBV5-1; j_call: TRBJ2-3; d_call: TRBD2; clone_size: -; cdr3_nt: TGCGCCAGCAGCTCCCAGGTTAGCGGGGGGAGCACAGATACGCAGTATTTT; cdr3_aa: CASSSQVSGGSTDTQYF
v_call: TRBV4-2; j_call: TRBJ2-7; d_call: TRBD2; clone_size: once; cdr3_nt: TGTGCCAGCAGCCGCTTAGCGGGGGGATCGGGTGAGCAGTACTTC; cdr3_aa: CASSRLAGGSGEQYF